The source of this T cell receptor beta chain is a study of T cells in localized non-small cell lung cancer. This clone was counted between two and nine times. Its target is not known. Some clones are missing from TCRdb's copy, which holds only in-frame ones; the method was immunoSEQ multiplex PCR. This table has about 1,600 clones, around a quarter appearing once. The germline V and J ends were trimmed by 1 base and 6 bases, with 12 bases remaining between them. The CDR3 contains 14 residues. CDR1 and CDR2 from the germline V gene are MNHNS and SASEGT. General study points: Elevated circulating T cell density in blood was associated with longer overall survival. It was uninvolved adjacent lung that showed the highest T cell clonality, exceeding tumor. Adjacent lung was found to contain a median approximately 62 of the top 100 tumor clones.

The chain employs TRBV6-1 and TRBJ1-1; D may be TRBD1 (6 bases). This material consisted of normal lung tissue next to the tumor, taken before any cancer treatment. This receptor was obtained from a male donor older than 55 with stage II lung adenocarcinoma. This CDR3 is CASSEVGRGAEAFF. CDR3 in DNA: TGTGCCAGCAGTGAAGTTGGCAGGGGAGCTGAAGCTTTCTTT.